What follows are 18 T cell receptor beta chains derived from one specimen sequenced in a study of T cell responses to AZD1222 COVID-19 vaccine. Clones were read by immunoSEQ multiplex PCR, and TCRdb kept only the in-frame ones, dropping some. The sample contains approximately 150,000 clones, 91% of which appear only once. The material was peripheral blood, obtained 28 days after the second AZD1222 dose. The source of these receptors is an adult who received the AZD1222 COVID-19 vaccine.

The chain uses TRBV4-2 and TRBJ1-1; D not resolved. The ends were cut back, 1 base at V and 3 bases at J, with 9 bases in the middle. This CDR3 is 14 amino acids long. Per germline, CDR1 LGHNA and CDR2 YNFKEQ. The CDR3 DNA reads TGTGCCAGCAGCCAAGGACTGGACTACACTGAAGCTTTCTTT. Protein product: CASSQGLDYTEAFF.

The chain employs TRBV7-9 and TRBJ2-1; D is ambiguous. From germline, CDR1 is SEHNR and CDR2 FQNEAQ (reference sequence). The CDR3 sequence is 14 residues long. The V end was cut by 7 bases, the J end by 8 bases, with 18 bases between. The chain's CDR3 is CASTKRIRGDEQFF. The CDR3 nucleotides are TGTGCCAGCACCAAAAGGATCCGTGGGGATGAGCAGTTCTTC.

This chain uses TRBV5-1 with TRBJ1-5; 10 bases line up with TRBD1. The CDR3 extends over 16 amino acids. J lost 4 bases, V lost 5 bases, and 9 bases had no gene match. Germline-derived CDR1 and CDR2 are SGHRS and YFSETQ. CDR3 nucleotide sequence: TGCGCCAGCAGTCCTGAGACAGGGGGCGGGAATCAGCCCCAGCATTTT. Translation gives CASSPETGGGNQPQHF.

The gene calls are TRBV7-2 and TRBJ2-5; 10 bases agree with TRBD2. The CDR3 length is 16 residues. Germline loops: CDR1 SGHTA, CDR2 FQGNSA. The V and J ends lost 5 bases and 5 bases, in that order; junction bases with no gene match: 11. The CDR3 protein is CASSPRVAGGVETQYF. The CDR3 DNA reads TGTGCCAGCAGCCCCCGAGTAGCGGGGGGTGTGGAGACCCAGTACTTC. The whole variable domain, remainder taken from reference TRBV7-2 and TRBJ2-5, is GAGVSQSPSNKVTEKGKDVELRCDPISGHTALYWYRQSLGQGLEFLIYFQGNSAPDKSGLPSDRFSAERTGGSVSTLTIQRTQQEDSAVYLCASSPRVAGGVETQYFGPGTRLLVL.

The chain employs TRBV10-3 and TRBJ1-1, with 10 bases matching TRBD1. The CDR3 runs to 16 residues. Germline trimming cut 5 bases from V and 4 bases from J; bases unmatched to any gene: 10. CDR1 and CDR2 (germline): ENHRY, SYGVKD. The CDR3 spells CAISYDRGRESTEAFF. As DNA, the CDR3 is TGTGCCATCAGTTATGACAGGGGGCGAGAGAGCACTGAAGCTTTCTTT.

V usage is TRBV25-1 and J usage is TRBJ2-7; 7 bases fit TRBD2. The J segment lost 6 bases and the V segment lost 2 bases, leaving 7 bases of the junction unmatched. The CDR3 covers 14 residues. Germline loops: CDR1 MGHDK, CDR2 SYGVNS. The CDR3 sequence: CASSEGTTFSEQYF. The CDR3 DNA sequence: TGTGCCAGCAGTGAAGGGACTACCTTCAGCGAGCAGTACTTC.

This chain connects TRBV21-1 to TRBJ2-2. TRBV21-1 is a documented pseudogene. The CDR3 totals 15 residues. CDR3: CASTRGPRRTGELFF. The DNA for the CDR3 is TGTGCCAGCACCCGGGGCCCAAGACGCACCGGGGAGCTGTTTTTT.

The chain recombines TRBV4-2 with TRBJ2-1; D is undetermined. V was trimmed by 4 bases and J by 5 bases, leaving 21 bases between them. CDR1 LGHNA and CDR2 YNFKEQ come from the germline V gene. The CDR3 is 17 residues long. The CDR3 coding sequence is TGTGCCAGCAGCCTATCTGGGCCCTTCCAGCTTGACAATGAGCAGTTCTTC. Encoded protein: CASSLSGPFQLDNEQFF.

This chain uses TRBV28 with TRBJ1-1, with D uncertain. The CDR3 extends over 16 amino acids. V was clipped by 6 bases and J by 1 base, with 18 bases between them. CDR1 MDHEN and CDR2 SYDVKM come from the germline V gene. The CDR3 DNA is TGTGCCAGCAGACTCTTTATCAGAAAAAAGAACACTGAAGCTTTCTTT. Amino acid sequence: CASRLFIRKKNTEAFF. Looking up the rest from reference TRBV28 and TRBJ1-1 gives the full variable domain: DVKVTQSSRYLVKRTGEKVFLECVQDMDHENMFWYRQDPGLGLRLIYFSYDVKMKEKGDIPEGYSVSREKKERFSLILESASTNQTSMYLCASRLFIRKKNTEAFFGQGTRLTVV.

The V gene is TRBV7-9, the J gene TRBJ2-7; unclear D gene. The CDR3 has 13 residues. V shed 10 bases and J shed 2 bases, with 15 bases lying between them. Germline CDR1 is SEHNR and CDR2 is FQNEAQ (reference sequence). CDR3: CATTDDRAYEQYF. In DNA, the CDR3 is TGTGCCACCACGGACGACCGGGCCTACGAGCAGTACTTC.

The CDR3 region is CASSAGTPASETQYF. CDR3 in DNA: TGTGCCAGCAGCGCTGGGACCCCCGCCTCAGAGACCCAGTACTTC. The chain couples TRBV11-3 to TRBJ2-5; either TRBD1 or TRBD2 may fit D (5 bases each). Trimming took 5 bases from V and 4 from J, leaving 17 bases between them. This CDR3 contains 15 residues. Per germline, CDR1 SGHNT and CDR2 YENEEA.

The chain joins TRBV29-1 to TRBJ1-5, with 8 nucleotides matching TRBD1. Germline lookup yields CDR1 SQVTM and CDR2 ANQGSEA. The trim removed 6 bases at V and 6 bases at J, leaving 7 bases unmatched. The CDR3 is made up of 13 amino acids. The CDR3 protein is CSVRTGRLQPQHF. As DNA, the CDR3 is TGCAGCGTGAGGACAGGGAGGCTTCAGCCCCAGCATTTT.

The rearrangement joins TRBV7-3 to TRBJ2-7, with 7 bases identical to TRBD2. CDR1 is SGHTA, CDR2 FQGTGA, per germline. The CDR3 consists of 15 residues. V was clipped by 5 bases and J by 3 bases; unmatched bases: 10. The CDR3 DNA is TGTGCCAGCAGCCAAGGGTCGAGCGGGGTCTACGAGCAGTACTTC. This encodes CASSQGSSGVYEQYF. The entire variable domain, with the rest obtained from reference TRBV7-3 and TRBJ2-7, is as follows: GAGVSQTPSNKVTEKGKYVELRCDPISGHTALYWYRQSLGQGPEFLIYFQGTGAADDSGLPNDRFFAVRPEGSVSTLKIQRTERGDSAVYLCASSQGSSGVYEQYFGPGTRLTVT.

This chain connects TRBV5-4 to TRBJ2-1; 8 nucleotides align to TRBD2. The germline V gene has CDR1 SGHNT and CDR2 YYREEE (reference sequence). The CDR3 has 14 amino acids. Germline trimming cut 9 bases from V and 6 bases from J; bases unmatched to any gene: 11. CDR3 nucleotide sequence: TGTGCCACTGCCCTATCTAGCGGGCCCAATGAGCAGTTCTTC. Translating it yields CATALSSGPNEQFF.

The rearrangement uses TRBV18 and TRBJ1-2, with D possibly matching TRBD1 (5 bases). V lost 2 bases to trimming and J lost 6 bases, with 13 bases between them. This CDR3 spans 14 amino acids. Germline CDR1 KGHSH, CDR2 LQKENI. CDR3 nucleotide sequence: TGTGCCAGCTCACCATCTGGCAGGGATCATGGCTACACCTTC. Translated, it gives CASSPSGRDHGYTF.

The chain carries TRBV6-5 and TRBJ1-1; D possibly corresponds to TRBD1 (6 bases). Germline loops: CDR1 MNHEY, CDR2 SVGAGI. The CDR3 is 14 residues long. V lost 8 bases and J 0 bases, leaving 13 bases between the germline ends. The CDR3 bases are TGTGCCAGCGGCAGGACAGAAATGAACACTGAAGCTTTCTTT. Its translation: CASGRTEMNTEAFF.

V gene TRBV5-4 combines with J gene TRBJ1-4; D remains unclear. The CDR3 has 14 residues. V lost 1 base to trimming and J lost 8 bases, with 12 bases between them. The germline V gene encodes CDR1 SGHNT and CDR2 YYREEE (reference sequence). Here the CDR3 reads CASSLLLESEKLFF. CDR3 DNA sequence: TGTGCCAGCAGCTTGCTGCTGGAGAGCGAAAAACTGTTTTTT.

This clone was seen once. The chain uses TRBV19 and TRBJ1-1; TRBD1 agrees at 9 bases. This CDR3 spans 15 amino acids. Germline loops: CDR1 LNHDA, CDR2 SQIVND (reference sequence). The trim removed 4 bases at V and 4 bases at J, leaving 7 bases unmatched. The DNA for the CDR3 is TGTGCCAGTAGTACCTCAGACAGGGGGACCACTGAAGCTTTCTTT. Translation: CASSTSDRGTTEAFF.